These 23 T cell receptor beta chains originate from one sample sequenced in a study of T cell responses to AZD1222 COVID-19 vaccine. Profiling relied on immunoSEQ multiplex PCR, and the TCRdb table lists in-frame clones only, not all of them. The sample includes 200,000 to 250,000 clones, about 94% of them seen just once. This sample comprised peripheral blood, obtained 28 days after the second dose of the MenACWY control vaccine. Receptors originate from an adult who received the MenACWY meningococcal vaccine as a control.

The CDR3 region has the DNA TGTGCCAGCTCTCAGGGGATTAATTCACCCCTCCACTTT. It codes for CASSQGINSPLHF. The chain has TRBV19 and TRBJ1-6; possible D gene TRBD1, 6 bases. V dropped 9 bases and J dropped 6 bases, with 12 bases sitting between them. This CDR3 has 13 amino acids. Germline V CDR1 and CDR2: LNHDA, SQIVND (reference sequence).

V usage is TRBV18 and J usage is TRBJ2-1; D might be TRBD2 (6 bases). This CDR3 comprises 17 residues. Germline lookup yields CDR1 KGHSH and CDR2 LQKENI. V gave up 3 bases and J gave up 6 bases, with 21 bases separating them. The CDR3 protein is CASSPLTGDMAGNEQFF. DNA of the CDR3: TGTGCCAGCTCACCTTTAACGGGAGATATGGCGGGCAATGAGCAGTTCTTC.

The chain combines TRBV10-2 with TRBJ2-1; D not resolved. Germline-derived CDR1 and CDR2 are WSHSY and SAAADI. V was pared by 4 bases and J by 5 bases, with 6 bases between. This CDR3 spans 12 amino acids. The CDR3 protein is CASSVDNNEQFF. The CDR3 nucleotides read TGCGCCAGCAGTGTGGATAACAATGAGCAGTTCTTC.

CDR3 region: CASSLFRTQGTGELFF. CDR3 DNA sequence: TGTGCCAGCAGTTTATTCCGCACCCAGGGAACCGGGGAGCTGTTTTTT. The chain is built from TRBV27 and TRBJ2-2, with D possibly being TRBD1 (5 bases). The V and J ends lost 1 base and 5 bases respectively, with 14 bases between them. The CDR3 is made up of 16 amino acids. CDR1 and CDR2 (germline): MNHEY, SMNVEV (reference sequence).

V and J are TRBV29-1 and TRBJ1-1; 9 positions match TRBD1. The germline V gene encodes CDR1 SQVTM and CDR2 ANQGSEA. Trimming at V came to 3 bases and at J to 11 bases, leaving 10 bases not matched to a gene. The CDR3 spans 13 residues. The CDR3 is CSVDKSGTGNAFF. The CDR3 nucleotides read TGCAGCGTTGATAAATCCGGGACAGGGAACGCTTTCTTT. Variable domain in full (rest from reference TRBV29-1 and TRBJ1-1): SAVISQKPSRDICQRGTSLTIQCQVDSQVTMMFWYRQQPGQSLTLIATANQGSEATYESGFVIDKFPISRPNLTFSTLTVSNMSPEDSSIYLCSVDKSGTGNAFFGQGTRLTVV.

This clone has only a few counts. The chain couples TRBV7-2 to TRBJ1-3; 9 bases match TRBD1. The V and J ends lost 4 bases and 0 bases, in that order; junction bases with no gene match: 10. The CDR3 is made up of 18 amino acids. Germline V gives CDR1 SGHTA, CDR2 FQGNSA. The CDR3: CASSYGTGRQLSGNTIYF. In DNA form, the CDR3 reads TGTGCCAGCAGCTACGGGACAGGGCGCCAACTCTCTGGAAACACCATATATTTT. The entire variable domain, with the rest obtained from reference TRBV7-2 and TRBJ1-3, is as follows: GAGVSQSPSNKVTEKGKDVELRCDPISGHTALYWYRQSLGQGLEFLIYFQGNSAPDKSGLPSDRFSAERTGGSVSTLTIQRTQQEDSAVYLCASSYGTGRQLSGNTIYFGEGSWLTVV.

The V call is TRBV19, the J call TRBJ1-6; D uncertain. In germline, CDR1 is LNHDA, CDR2 SQIVND (reference sequence). Trimming pared 9 bases from V and 0 bases from J, leaving 9 bases between. The CDR3 spans 14 residues. CDR3 residues: CASGKSSYNSPLHF. The CDR3 nucleotides are TGTGCCAGCGGAAAGAGCTCCTATAATTCACCCCTCCACTTT.

The V call is TRBV7-9, the J call TRBJ2-7; a weak D match, TRBD1 (5 bases). Trimming shortened V by 1 base and J by 5 bases, and 12 bases separated the two germline ends. This CDR3 spans 14 amino acids. Looked up from germline, CDR1 is SEHNR and CDR2 is FQNEAQ (reference sequence). The CDR3 reads CASSLDRRRNEQYF. Here the CDR3 DNA reads TGTGCCAGCAGCTTAGACAGGAGAAGGAACGAGCAGTACTTC.

The chain recombines TRBV27 with TRBJ2-7; the D call may be TRBD1 or TRBD2 (5 bases each). CDR1 and CDR2 from the germline V gene are MNHEY and SMNVEV (reference sequence). Deletions cut 5 bases from V and 0 bases from J, with 14 bases between. CDR3 length: 15 residues. In DNA, the CDR3 is TGTGCCAGCAGTCCAGGGCTTGGGGGCTCCTACGAGCAGTACTTC. This codes for CASSPGLGGSYEQYF.

The V call is TRBV4-2, the J call TRBJ2-7; D unresolved. Germline values: CDR1 LGHNA, CDR2 YNFKEQ. CDR3 length: 14 residues. The V gene lost 5 bases and the J gene lost 1 base, with 12 bases spanning the gap. CDR3 in amino acids: CASSDLRESYEQYF. The DNA of the CDR3 is TGTGCCAGCAGCGACCTCCGCGAATCCTACGAGCAGTACTTC.

The chain joins TRBV30 to TRBJ1-1; D not resolved. V was trimmed by 4 bases and J by 7 bases, leaving 7 bases between them. CDR1 GTSNPN and CDR2 SVGIG come from the germline V gene (reference sequence). The CDR3 has 10 amino acids. Written as DNA, the CDR3 is TGTGCCTGGACTCAGATTGAAGCTTTCTTT. Protein: CAWTQIEAFF. The full variable domain, with the rest looked up from reference TRBV30 and TRBJ1-1, is SQTIHQWPATLVQPVGSPLSLECTVEGTSNPNLYWYRQAAGRGLQLLFYSVGIGQISSEVPQNLSASRPQDRQFILSSKKLLLSDSGFYLCAWTQIEAFFGQGTRLTVV.

This clone is a singleton in its sample. The chain employs TRBV6-2 or TRBV6-3 and TRBJ2-1, with D perhaps matching TRBD1 (5 bases). The germline gives CDR1 MNHEY, CDR2 SVGEGT. Between the trimmed V and J ends, which lost 0 bases and 7 bases, there was a span of 10 bases. The CDR3 contains 14 residues. In nucleotides, the CDR3 is TGTGCCAGCAGTTACTCCACCGACAGAAATGAGCAGTTCTTC. This codes for CASSYSTDRNEQFF.

The chain couples TRBV5-8 to TRBJ2-1; 8 bases fit TRBD2. This CDR3 is 20 amino acids long. Germline V gene sequence: CDR1 SGHTS, CDR2 YDEGEE. The V and J ends lost 6 bases and 0 bases, in that order; junction bases with no gene match: 20. This chain's CDR3 is CASILLAPRAGVHSYNEQFF. CDR3 nucleotides: TGTGCCAGCATTCTTTTGGCCCCGCGAGCGGGAGTTCACTCCTACAATGAGCAGTTCTTC.

The V gene is TRBV4-1, the J gene TRBJ1-4; tentative D call: TRBD1 (5 bases). Trimming left V 2 bases short and J 4 bases short, with 11 bases between. The CDR3 is made up of 15 amino acids. In germline, CDR1 is MGHRA, CDR2 YSYEKL. The CDR3 spells CASSQTGLSNEKLFF. In DNA form, the CDR3 reads TGCGCCAGCAGCCAAACAGGACTGAGTAATGAAAAACTGTTTTTT.

The chain uses TRBV15 and TRBJ1-1; TRBD1 is a possible D gene (5 bases). This CDR3 region has 15 residues. CDR1 and CDR2 (germline): LNHNV, YYDKDF (reference sequence). Trimming took 5 bases from V and 11 from J, leaving 24 bases between them. Written as DNA, the CDR3 is TGTGCCACCAGCCCCACGGGGCAGAAACCAAGCCGGGCTTTCTTT. This gives the protein CATSPTGQKPSRAFF.

Remarks on this clone: Other nucleotide sequences from this sample produce the same CDR3. The CDR3 nucleotides read TGTGCCAGCAGCCCGGGACAGGGCGCTAACTATGGCTACACCTTC. Translating it yields CASSPGQGANYGYTF. This chain uses TRBV9 with TRBJ1-2; TRBD1 matches at 9 bases. Looked up from germline, CDR1 is SGDLS and CDR2 is YYNGEE. The ends lost 4 bases at V and 0 bases at J; junction bases unmatched: 4. The CDR3 spans 15 residues.

This CDR3 is CASSVAGSGGPHEQFF. The DNA for the CDR3 is TGTGCCAGCAGCGTAGCTGGTAGCGGGGGGCCCCATGAGCAGTTCTTC. The chain couples TRBV9 to TRBJ2-1; TRBD2 matches 10 bases. The germline CDR1 and CDR2 sequences are SGDLS and YYNGEE. V lost 0 bases and J lost 8; bases outside the gene matches: 8. The CDR3 length is 16 residues.

This chain links TRBV10-3 with TRBJ1-6; the D gene is possibly TRBD1 (5 bases). This CDR3 has 17 residues. V lost 0 bases and J 0 bases, leaving 9 bases between the germline ends. The germline gives CDR1 ENHRY, CDR2 SYGVKD. The CDR3 sequence: CAISESTESSYNSPLHF. The DNA of the CDR3 is TGTGCCATCAGTGAGTCGACAGAAAGCTCCTATAATTCACCCCTCCACTTT.

The chain employs TRBV7-8 and TRBJ1-5; TRBD1 matches at 9 bases. This CDR3 is built from 14 residues. Germline lookup yields CDR1 SGHVS and CDR2 FQNEAQ. The V segment lost 5 bases and the J segment 5 bases; nucleotides outside the gene matches: 4. This CDR3 is CASSRTGADQPQHF. CDR3 nucleotide sequence: TGTGCCAGCAGCCGGACAGGGGCCGATCAGCCCCAGCATTTT.

The chain links TRBV27 to TRBJ1-5; D gene uncertain. This CDR3 region has 17 residues. The V end was cut by 4 bases, the J end by 2 bases, with 18 bases between. CDR1 and CDR2 from the germline V gene are MNHEY and SMNVEV (reference sequence). The CDR3 sequence is CASSSTSPNWGNQPQHF. CDR3 DNA: TGTGCCAGCAGTTCCACCTCGCCTAATTGGGGCAATCAGCCCCAGCATTTT.

This clone was seen just once. The CDR3 spells CASSRGLDTQYF. CDR3 in DNA: TGTGCCAGCAGTCGGGGTCTCGATACGCAGTATTTT. V gene TRBV27 combines with J gene TRBJ2-3; D is perhaps TRBD2 (5 bases). Trimming removed 5 bases at V and 6 bases at J, with 9 bases between. CDR3 length: 12 residues. CDR1 and CDR2 from the germline V gene are MNHEY and SMNVEV (reference sequence).

The chain recombines TRBV27 with TRBJ2-7, with 7 bases aligning to TRBD2. With 4 bases clipped from V and 6 bases from J, the junction kept 6 bases outside the gene matches. This CDR3 spans 13 amino acids. CDR1 MNHEY and CDR2 SMNVEV come from the germline V gene (reference sequence). As DNA, the CDR3 is TGTGCCAGCAGTTGGGGGAGGGCCTCCGAGCAGTACTTC. Translated: CASSWGRASEQYF.

This chain connects TRBV6-5 to TRBJ1-2, with 8 positions matching TRBD1. Trimming removed 10 bases from V and 5 bases from J; junction bases left unmatched: 9. The CDR3 totals 13 residues. Germline CDR1 and CDR2: MNHEY and SVGAGI. CDR3 amino acids: CAIQGQGGYGYTF. The CDR3, as DNA: TGTGCCATTCAAGGACAGGGCGGGTATGGCTACACCTTC.